Following are 10 T cell receptor beta chains from one sample sequenced in a study of T cell changes during pregnancy in multiple sclerosis (dated by TCRdb to the late 2010s). Libraries were constructed by the immunoSEQ multiplex PCR assay. In its TCRdb copy, this immuneACCESS table keeps in-frame sequences only and misses some clones. Where compared with another copy, unresolved V genes explain less than half of these, and the others have no known cause. The sample profile shows about 87,000 clones; 93% of them were found once. The ten largest clones add up to more than 1.1% of the sample. The source was peripheral blood, collected in the third trimester of pregnancy. The receptors shown here come from a female donor in good health, enrolled as a control in a pregnancy study.

The rearrangement joins TRBV5-1 to TRBJ2-7; TRBD1 aligns across 7 bases. The germline gives CDR1 SGHRS, CDR2 YFSETQ. V dropped 4 bases and J dropped 3; count of bases not matched to a gene: 13. The CDR3 runs to 16 residues. The CDR3 loop is CASSPGTDRQFYEQYF. The CDR3, as DNA: TGCGCCAGCAGCCCCGGGACAGACCGACAATTCTACGAGCAGTACTTC.

The chain recombines TRBV28 with TRBJ2-7; 12 bases agree with TRBD2. This CDR3 contains 13 residues. Unmatched junction bases numbered 4, after V lost 6 bases and J lost 7 bases. Germline CDR1 MDHEN, CDR2 SYDVKM. The CDR3 nucleotides are TGTGCCAGCAGGACTAGCGGGAGTGGTGAGCAGTACTTC. Translation gives CASRTSGSGEQYF.

This clone is medium-sized within its sample. This chain joins TRBV6-6 and TRBJ1-1, with TRBD1 as a possible D gene (5 bases). The germline gives CDR1 MNHNY, CDR2 SVGAGI (reference sequence). The CDR3 is made up of 16 amino acids. V lost 6 bases, J lost 0 bases, and 17 bases lay in between. This CDR3 reads CASSPIDRTLNTEAFF. Written as DNA, the CDR3 is TGTGCCAGCAGCCCTATTGACAGAACCTTGAACACTGAAGCTTTCTTT.

This clone occurred once. This chain joins TRBV15 and TRBJ2-1, with 9 bases identical to TRBD2. J gave up 4 bases and V 3 bases, and 7 bases lay outside the gene matches. Germline V gives CDR1 LNHNV, CDR2 YYDKDF (reference sequence). The CDR3 sequence is 16 residues long. CDR3 sequence reads: CATSRGLAGMYNEQFF. As DNA, the CDR3 is TGTGCCACCAGCAGGGGCCTAGCGGGGATGTACAATGAGCAGTTCTTC.

The chain joins TRBV6-5 to TRBJ2-1; 13 bases map to TRBD2. From germline, CDR1 is MNHEY and CDR2 SVGAGI. This CDR3 contains 15 residues. The ends lost 7 bases at V and 10 bases at J; junction bases unmatched: 10. CDR3 sequence (DNA): TGTGCCAGCACCAAGGGACTAGCGGGATCTGGGGAGCAGTTCTTC. This codes for CASTKGLAGSGEQFF.

This chain joins TRBV10-3 and TRBJ2-7, with 8 bases that match TRBD1. V was pared by 2 bases and J by 2 bases, with 5 bases of the junction left unmatched. Germline-derived CDR1 and CDR2 are ENHRY and SYGVKD. CDR3 length: 15 amino acids. CDR3 coding DNA: TGTGCCATCAGTGAGCCGGGACAGGCGACCTACGAGCAGTACTTC. It is translated as CAISEPGQATYEQYF.

In DNA, the CDR3 is TGCGCCAGCAGCTTGGAGGGACAGGGGATCTACGAGCAGTACTTC. Protein product: CASSLEGQGIYEQYF. The rearrangement links TRBV5-1 to TRBJ2-7; 10 nucleotides align to TRBD1. J lost 3 bases, V lost 0 bases, and 3 bases had no gene match. The CDR3 is 15 residues long. Germline V CDR1 and CDR2: SGHRS, YFSETQ.

The rearrangement uses TRBV19 and TRBJ1-5, with D perhaps matching TRBD1 (6 bases). V lost 7 bases to trimming and J lost 0 bases, with 16 bases between them. The CDR3 sequence is 16 residues long. Germline assignment: CDR1 LNHDA and CDR2 SQIVND (reference sequence). This chain's CDR3 is CASTRDTVYSNQPQHF. CDR3 coding DNA: TGTGCCAGTACCCGGGACACCGTGTATAGCAATCAGCCCCAGCATTTT. The full variable domain, completed using reference TRBV19 and TRBJ1-5, is DGGITQSPKYLFRKEGQNVTLSCEQNLNHDAMYWYRQDPGQGLRLIYYSQIVNDFQKGDIAEGYSVSREKKESFPLTVTSAQKNPTAFYLCASTRDTVYSNQPQHFGDGTRLSIL.

In the case of this clone: The junction differs from germline at one of its ends, possibly a read error. The CDR3 spells CAGSLARRTGRDEQFF. In DNA, the CDR3 is TGTGCCGGCAGCTTAGCTAGGCGGACAGGGCGCGATGAGCAGTTCTTC. J is TRBJ2-1 and V is TRBV7-9; 8 bases map to TRBD1. CDR1 is SEHNR and CDR2 is FQNEAQ in the germline V gene (reference sequence). This CDR3 is built from 16 residues.

This chain joins TRBV28 and TRBJ1-4; no firm D call. Germline V gene data show CDR1 as MDHEN and CDR2 as SYDVKM. V was clipped by 3 bases and J by 6 bases, with 17 bases between them. This CDR3 is 16 amino acids long. CDR3 sequence (DNA): TGTGCCAGCAGTTTTTCAGCGGGGAGGTTAGATGAAAAACTGTTTTTT. Encoded protein: CASSFSAGRLDEKLFF.